These T cell receptor beta chains were read from a single sample in a study of long-term antiretroviral therapy in people with HIV. Libraries were prepared by immunoSEQ multiplex PCR; TCRdb keeps only in-frame clonotypes and omits some of them. The data show 15,000 to 20,000 clones, roughly four fifths seen once. Sequencing was performed on unsorted PBMCs, taken about 2.6 years before starting antiretroviral therapy. The receptors derive from a woman aged 45-65 years with HIV. Each CDR3 is given with its conserved first and last residue. The D gene is left open where the match is weak. Rows may omit the clone size; those that give it use once, few, many or a size class.

TRBJ2-3	.	TRBV27	TRBD1	TGTGCCAGCGGAAGACAGGGGGCAGATACGCAGTATTTT	CASGRQGADTQYF
TRBJ1-5	.	TRBV11-2	.	TGTGCCAGCAGCTTAGATGGGGGGGGAAATCAGCCCCAGCATTTT	CASSLDGGGNQPQHF
TRBJ2-1	.	TRBV4-2	TRBD2	TGTGCCAGCAGCCAGGACGGACTAGCGGGGGGTTACAATGAGCAGTTCTTC	CASSQDGLAGGYNEQFF
TRBJ2-1	once	TRBV9	TRBD1	TGTGCCAGCAGCCCTAAACAGGGGTCTTCCTACAATGAGCAGTTCTTC	CASSPKQGSSYNEQFF
TRBJ1-2	.	TRBV6-1	.	TGTGCCAGCAGCCCGAGCTATGGCTACACCTTC	CASSPSYGYTF
TRBJ1-5	.	TRBV12-5	.	TGTGCTAGTGGTTTCGGGGCTGGCAATCAGCCCCAGCATTTT	CASGFGAGNQPQHF
TRBJ2-2	.	TRBV6-5	.	TGTGCCAGCAGTTGGACCAACACCGGGGAGCTGTTTTTT	CASSWTNTGELFF
TRBJ2-3	.	TRBV30	TRBD2	TGTGCCTGGAGTACGGGCGGGGGGTCAGATACGCAGTATTTT	CAWSTGGGSDTQYF
TRBJ1-1	.	TRBV7-9	.	TGTGCCAGCAGCTTTCGGACGGGTACAGCTTTCTTT	CASSFRTGTAFF
TRBJ1-5	.	TRBV19	.	TGTGCCAGTAGTGGCCAGGTAGGGGGTAATCAGCCCCAGCATTTT	CASSGQVGGNQPQHF
TRBJ2-7	.	TRBV20-1	.	TGCAGTGCGCTACAGGGAGAGCAGTACTTC	CSALQGEQYF
TRBJ1-2	.	TRBV5-1	.	TGCGCCAGCTCCTCGGGGGGTGGCTACACCTTC	CASSSGGGYTF
TRBJ2-2	.	TRBV19	TRBD2	TGTGCCAGTAGAACTAGCGGGAACACCGGGGAGCTGTTTTTT	CASRTSGNTGELFF
TRBJ1-2	.	TRBV5-4	.	TGTGCCAGCAGCTTGCCGGCAGAGATATATGGCTACACCTTC	CASSLPAEIYGYTF
TRBJ2-1	.	TRBV7-9	TRBD2	TGTGCCAGCAGCTTATTGGGGACTAGCGGGGGGGCTCCGTTCTTC	CASSLLGTSGGAPFF
TRBJ1-6	.	TRBV4-1	.	TGCGCCAGCAGCCAATTAGGGCGGATCTATAATTCACCCCTCCACTTT	CASSQLGRIYNSPLHF
TRBJ1-3	.	TRBV30	.	TGTGCCTGGAGTGGACCAGGGTCTAATGGAAACACCATATATTTT	CAWSGPGSNGNTIYF
TRBJ2-5	.	TRBV30	.	TGTGCCTGGAGTCTCAGCGGGGAGACCCAGTACTTC	CAWSLSGETQYF
TRBJ2-4	.	TRBV30	.	TGTGCCTGGAGTGGCCCCACTTTGCTAGCCAAAAACATTCAGTACTTC	CAWSGPTLLAKNIQYF
TRBJ1-2	.	TRBV7-2	.	TGTGCCAGCAGCTTAGGTCGGGGGGCGTCCTCCGGCTACACCTTC	CASSLGRGASSGYTF
TRBJ2-7	.	TRBV6-5	TRBD1	TGTGCCAGCAGACCGGGACAGGGGGCGTACGAGCAGTACTTC	CASRPGQGAYEQYF
TRBJ2-5	.	TRBV11-2	.	TGTGCCAGCAGGCCCGACCAAGAGACCCAGTACTTC	CASRPDQETQYF
TRBJ1-3	.	TRBV5-1	TRBD1	TGCGCCAGCAGCACCGGGACAGGGGCGAACACCATATATTTT	CASSTGTGANTIYF
TRBJ1-2	.	TRBV5-1	.	TGCGCCAGCAGCTTGGCGGGGGGGGCTAACTATGGCTACACCTTC	CASSLAGGANYGYTF
TRBJ2-1	few	TRBV27	TRBD1	TGTGCCAGCTATGACAGGGCCAATGAGCAGTTCTTC	CASYDRANEQFF
TRBJ1-1	.	TRBV5-6	.	TGTGCCAGCAGCGTGTGGAGGGGGGTGAACACTGAAGCTTTCTTT	CASSVWRGVNTEAFF
TRBJ2-7	.	TRBV9	TRBD1	TGTGCCAGCAGCGCTAGTGGGACAGGATACGAGCAGTACTTC	CASSASGTGYEQYF
TRBJ1-6	.	TRBV10-2	TRBD1	TGCGCCAGCAGGACCGGGACAGGGAGGTCACCCCTCCACTTT	CASRTGTGRSPLHF
TRBJ1-5	.	TRBV10-3	.	TGTGCCATCAGTTCCGAGGGGACCCAGCCCCAGCATTTT	CAISSEGTQPQHF
TRBJ1-1	.	TRBV5-1	.	TGCGCCAGCAGCTTGGGTTTGACGGAGGAAGCTTTCTTT	CASSLGLTEEAFF
TRBJ2-1	.	TRBV4-1	TRBD2	TGCGCCAGCAGCCAAGTTCCCGGGGGGTACAATGAGCAGTTCTTC	CASSQVPGGYNEQFF
TRBJ1-2	.	TRBV30	.	TGTGCCTGGAGCCCGAGCAGCAGCTATGGCTACACCTTC	CAWSPSSSYGYTF
TRBJ2-2	.	TRBV7-9	.	TGTGCCAGCAGCTTAGCGGGGGAGCTGTTTTTT	CASSLAGELFF
TRBJ2-1	.	TRBV29-1	TRBD2	TGCAGCGTTGAGAGGACTAGCGGGGGGGCCTATGAGCAGTTCTTC	CSVERTSGGAYEQFF
TRBJ1-1	few	TRBV29-1	.	TGCAGCGCGGGTGAGGGACTGAACACTGAAGCTTTCTTT	CSAGEGLNTEAFF
TRBJ1-4	.	TRBV4-1	.	TGCGCCAGCAGCCAAGAAGGGGCAACTAATGAAAAACTGTTTTTT	CASSQEGATNEKLFF
TRBJ2-3	.	TRBV4-1	TRBD2	TGCGCCAGCAGCCATCGGACTAGCGGGGGGGAGTATTTT	CASSHRTSGGEYF
TRBJ2-4	.	TRBV14	TRBD2	TGTGCCAGCAGCCCAAAGATCGGGGACTACAGAGGCATTCAGTACTTC	CASSPKIGDYRGIQYF
TRBJ1-5	.	TRBV2	.	TGTGCCAGCAGTGGGACAGTACGTAATCAGCCCCAGCATTTT	CASSGTVRNQPQHF
TRBJ2-2	.	TRBV5-6	TRBD2	TGTGCCAGCAGCTTTTCACTAGCGTACACCGGGGAGCTGTTTTTT	CASSFSLAYTGELFF
TRBJ2-3	.	TRBV10-2	TRBD2	TGCGCCAGCAGTGAATTTGGAGCGGGGGGGATCACAGATACGCAGTATTTT	CASSEFGAGGITDTQYF
TRBJ2-7	few	TRBV11-2	TRBD1	TGTGCCAGCAGACCCGGGACAGTGGGGAACGAGCAGTACTTC	CASRPGTVGNEQYF
TRBJ2-3	.	TRBV7-8	.	TGTGCCAGCAGCTTAGAGGGGGGGCAATTTACGGGTACGCAGTATTTT	CASSLEGGQFTGTQYF
TRBJ2-1	.	TRBV29-1	.	TGCAGCTCTGGAAACATTGGGATTCGAGATGAGCAGTTCTTC	CSSGNIGIRDEQFF